The TCR beta chain described here comes from a study of CD4 T cells in relation to SARS-CoV-2 and coronaviruses. Study context: After about nine days of antigen culture, PBMC TCR beta CDR3s were sequenced. Negative control cultures got HIV-1 Nef peptides or no peptide.

This table comes from immunoSEQ multiplex PCR, and its TCRdb copy is limited to in-frame clones, with some not included. Among around 11,000 clones listed, 84% were seen once. With respect to this clone: What it binds is not known.

The unexposed donors gave CD4+ T cells in about 2011-2019, prior to COVID-19. Isolation of CD4+ T cells took place after around eleven days in culture. Testing used SARS-CoV-2 S/N and four cold-coronavirus spikes on unexposed-donor CD4+ T cells, cells permitting. CDR3 length: 13 amino acids. Deletions cut 2 bases from V and 3 bases from J, with 7 bases between. The germline gives CDR1 MDHEN, CDR2 SYDVKM. The clonotype comes from a human donor in good health. The chain employs TRBV28 and TRBJ1-2; D gene uncertain. The sample consisted of CD4+ T cells from PBMCs, cultured in vitro. The CDR3 nucleotides are TGTGCCAGCAGTTTAAGGACGGACTATGGCTACACCTTC. Protein: CASSLRTDYGYTF.